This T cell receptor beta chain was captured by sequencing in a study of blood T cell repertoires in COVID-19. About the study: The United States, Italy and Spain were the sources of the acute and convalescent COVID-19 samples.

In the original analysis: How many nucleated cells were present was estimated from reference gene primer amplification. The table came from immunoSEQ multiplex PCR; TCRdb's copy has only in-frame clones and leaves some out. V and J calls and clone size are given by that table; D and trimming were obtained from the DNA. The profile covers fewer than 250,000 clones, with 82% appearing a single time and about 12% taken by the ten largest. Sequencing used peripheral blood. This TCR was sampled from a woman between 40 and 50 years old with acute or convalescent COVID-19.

Here the CDR3 DNA reads TGTGCCAGCAGTGAGTTCCGGGGCTCTGGGGCCAACGTCCTGACTTTC. It yields the protein CASSEFRGSGANVLTF. The rearrangement links TRBV2 to TRBJ2-6; the D gene is possibly TRBD2 (5 bases). The CDR3 covers 16 residues. Germline V gene data show CDR1 as SNHLY and CDR2 as FYNNEI. With 3 bases removed from V and 0 bases from J, the gap between germline ends came to 9 bases.